Listed here are 30 T cell receptor beta chains from one sample, sequenced in a study of prognosis after radiotherapy for stage I lung cancer. Starting from genomic DNA, TCR beta CDR3 was amplified through two-round multiplex PCR. Primers specific to each TRBV and TRBJ gene were used in first-round PCR. TCRdb reprocessed the multiplex PCR reads via MiXCR and lists one record per CDR3 protein. The data hold about 34,000 distinct CDR3 sequences, with about 34% observed a single time. The sample consisted of PBMCs, taken before or after stereotactic body radiation therapy (not recorded which). These TCRs come from a donor at least 50 years old with non-small cell lung cancer.

The sample holds many counts of this clonotype. The genes are TRBV30 and TRBJ2-7; D is undetermined. Looked up from germline, CDR1 is GTSNPN and CDR2 is SVGIG (reference sequence). The CDR3 is 13 amino acids. Trimming left V 3 bases short and J 4 bases short, with 13 bases between. The CDR3 protein is CAWSPSSEYEQYF. DNA for the CDR3: TGTGCCTGGAGCCCATCTTCTGAATACGAGCAGTACTTC. The variable domain in full, with the rest retrieved from reference TRBV30 and TRBJ2-7, is SQTIHQWPATLVQPVGSPLSLECTVEGTSNPNLYWYRQAAGRGLQLLFYSVGIGQISSEVPQNLSASRPQDRQFILSSKKLLLSDSGFYLCAWSPSSEYEQYFGPGTRLTVT.

With regard to this clonotype: Sequence at one end of the junction differs from germline and may be a read error. The genes are TRBV28 and TRBJ2-2; tentatively, D is TRBD2 (5 bases). This CDR3 contains 15 residues. CDR1 MDHEN and CDR2 SYDVKM come from the germline V gene. In nucleotides, the CDR3 is TGTGCCAGCAGTTTTTGGAACATCGACACCGGGGAGCTTTTTTTT. Its translation: CASSFWNIDTGELFF.

Of note for this clonotype: A much larger clone lies a single base off, so this may be a read error. V and J are TRBV4-2 and TRBJ2-7; a weak D match, TRBD2 (6 bases). Between the trimmed V and J ends, which lost 5 bases and 9 bases, there was a span of 29 bases. Germline assignment: CDR1 LGHNA and CDR2 YNFKEQ. The CDR3 is 17 amino acids. CDR3: CASSAYYSGHGGVGQYF. CDR3 sequence (DNA): TGTGCCAGCAGCGCGTATTATAGCGGCCACGGGGGAGTCGGGCAGTACTTC.

This clonotype came up many times. The rearrangement links TRBV7-3 to TRBJ1-6; D unresolved. The CDR3 is made up of 13 amino acids. The germline gives CDR1 SGHTA, CDR2 FQGTGA. The V end lost 5 bases, the J end lost 3 bases, and 5 bases lay between the germline ends. DNA for the CDR3: TGTGCCAGCAGCGTAGACTATAATTCACCCCTCCACTTT. Its protein product is CASSVDYNSPLHF.

About this clonotype: A read error may account for a junction end that differs from germline. The rearrangement links TRBV2 to TRBJ2-3; 7 bases are shared with TRBD1. CDR3 length: 14 amino acids. The germline V gene has CDR1 SNHLY and CDR2 FYNNEI. CDR3 nucleotides: TGTGCCAGAAGTGAAGAGACAGGGACAGATACGCAGTATTTT. This gives the protein CARSEETGTDTQYF. Using reference TRBV2 and TRBJ2-3 for the parts outside the CDR3, the full variable domain is EPEVTQTPSHQVTQMGQEVILRCVPISNHLYFYWYRQILGQKVEFLVSFYNNEISEKSEIFDDQFSVERPDGSNFTLKIRSTKLEDSAMYFCARSEETGTDTQYFGPGTRLTVL.

This clonotype has ten or more counts. The chain has TRBV27 and TRBJ2-7; the match to TRBD2 covers 14 bases. After removal of 3 bases from V and 3 bases from J, the junction contained 7 bases not matched to a gene. The CDR3 has 17 residues. Germline V gene data show CDR1 as MNHEY and CDR2 as SMNVEV (reference sequence). The CDR3 region has the DNA TGTGCCAGCAGTTTTTCCGGGACTAGCGGGAGTTTCTACGAGCAGTACTTC. Translation gives CASSFSGTSGSFYEQYF.

As to this clonotype: A far larger clone is off by one base, so a read error is likely. J is TRBJ2-3 and V is TRBV6-2 or TRBV6-3; the D gene could be TRBD1 or TRBD2 (5 bases each). Germline-derived CDR1 and CDR2 are MNHEY and SVGEGT. CDR3 length: 15 residues. Trimming left V 6 bases short and J 2 bases short, with 15 bases between. The CDR3 loop reads CASRSRGSHTDTQYF. CDR3 in DNA: TGTGCCAGCAGAAGCCGGGGCAGCCACACAGATACGCAGTATTTT.

This chain uses TRBV13 with TRBJ2-5, with D uncertain. The length of the CDR3 is 11 residues. V shed 5 bases and J shed 5 bases, with 6 bases lying between them. CDR1 is PRHDT and CDR2 is FYEKMQ in the germline V gene (reference sequence). The CDR3 region has the DNA TGTGCCAGCAGCCAGCAGGAGACCCAGTACTTC. As protein: CASSQQETQYF.

This chain connects TRBV6-1 to TRBJ2-2, with TRBD2 matching over 7 bases. V lost 2 bases, J lost 6 bases, and 9 bases stayed unmatched. CDR3 length: 16 amino acids. Germline V gene data show CDR1 as MNHNS and CDR2 as SASEGT. In DNA, the CDR3 is TGTGCCAGCAGTGAACGGGCGGGGGTGCTAGCCGGGGAGCTGTTTTTT. Amino acid sequence: CASSERAGVLAGELFF.

J is TRBJ2-7 and V is TRBV5-1; no reliable D call. Trimming shortened V by 4 bases and J by 0 bases, and 11 bases separated the two germline ends. The germline CDR1 and CDR2 sequences are SGHRS and YFSETQ. The CDR3 spans 14 residues. CDR3 in DNA: TGCGCCAGCAGCATGAGCAAATTCTCCTACGAGCAGTACTTC. Amino acids: CASSMSKFSYEQYF.

There are a few counts of this clonotype. V and J are TRBV11-2 and TRBJ2-3; D uncertain. CDR1 is SGHAT and CDR2 is FQNNGV in the germline V gene. CDR3 size: 15 residues. Deletions cut 5 bases from V and 2 bases from J, with 14 bases between. CDR3 region: CASSPRTADTDTQYF. The CDR3 DNA sequence: TGTGCCAGCAGCCCCCGGACCGCAGACACAGATACGCAGTATTTT. The full variable domain, in which reference TRBV11-2 and TRBJ2-3 provide the parts outside the CDR3, is EAGVAQSPRYKIIEKRQSVAFWCNPISGHATLYWYQQILGQGPKLLIQFQNNGVVDDSQLPKDRFSAERLKGVDSTLKIQPAKLEDSAVYLCASSPRTADTDTQYFGPGTRLTVL.

V usage is TRBV24-1 and J usage is TRBJ2-7, with a tentative D call TRBD2 (6 bases). This CDR3 is 16 amino acids long. Deletions cut 4 bases from V and 0 bases from J, with 15 bases between. CDR1 KGHDR and CDR2 SFDVKD come from the germline V gene. In DNA form, the CDR3 reads TGTGCCACCAGTGAGGGCCGGCGGGAAAGCTCCTACGAGCAGTACTTC. Its translation: CATSEGRRESSYEQYF.

By proportion, this clonotype is medium-sized. The chain has TRBV20-1 and TRBJ2-7; 9 nucleotides align to TRBD1. The CDR3 runs 16 residues. Unmatched junction bases numbered 13, after V lost 0 bases and J lost 7 bases. CDR1 is DFQATT and CDR2 is SNEGSKA in the germline V gene (reference sequence). CDR3: CSARDVRTGGSGEQYF. Here the CDR3 DNA reads TGCAGTGCTAGAGATGTCAGAACAGGGGGCTCGGGGGAGCAGTACTTC.

About this clonotype itself: A much larger clone differs from this one at a single base, so this may be a read error. The chain uses TRBV7-2 and TRBJ2-7, with D perhaps TRBD2 (6 bases). Trimming stripped 4 bases from V and 6 bases from J, with 25 bases between. This CDR3 is 17 amino acids long. The germline V gene encodes CDR1 SGHTA and CDR2 FQGNSA. CDR3 nucleotides: TGTGCCAGCAGCTCTCTCGCGGGACGGACGGGTCTCTGCGAGCAGTACTTC. As protein: CASSSLAGRTGLCEQYF.

In the case of this clonotype: A much larger clonotype is one base distant, so this may be a read error. The rearrangement uses TRBV6-5 and TRBJ2-6; 10 bases match TRBD2. This CDR3 has 18 amino acids. Looked up from germline, CDR1 is MNHEY and CDR2 is SVGAGI. The CDR3 here is CSSSYFRLAGAGANVLTF. Written as DNA, the CDR3 is TGTTCCAGCAGTTACTTTAGGCTAGCGGGGGCTGGGGCCAACGTCCTGACTTTC.

There are many counts of this clonotype. The rearrangement joins TRBV25-1 to TRBJ1-4; D call uncertain. The V and J ends lost 1 base and 0 bases respectively, with 9 bases between them. Per the germline V gene, CDR1 is MGHDK and CDR2 is SYGVNS. This CDR3 has 16 amino acids. CDR3 bases: TGTGCCAGCAGTGAATCCGGACGGGCAACTAATGAAAAACTGTTTTTT. Translated, it gives CASSESGRATNEKLFF.

As concerns this clonotype: Only one base separates this from a far larger clonotype, so it likely reflects a read error. The chain recombines TRBV6-2 or TRBV6-3 with TRBJ1-4; perhaps TRBD1 as D (5 bases). CDR1 and CDR2 (germline): MNHEY, SVGEGT. Trimming took 7 bases from V and 8 from J, leaving 17 bases between them. CDR3 length equals 14 residues. The CDR3 sequence is CASMPRDLFEKLFF. DNA of the CDR3: TGTGCCAGCATGCCTCGGGACCTCTTCGAAAAACTGTTTTTT.

Ten or more counts support this clonotype. This chain connects TRBV19 to TRBJ2-1, with 7 positions matching TRBD2. The J segment lost 2 bases and the V segment lost 7 bases, leaving 11 bases of the junction unmatched. Germline V gene data show CDR1 as LNHDA and CDR2 as SQIVND (reference sequence). The CDR3 runs to 16 residues. The CDR3 loop is CASMGVEGGPYNEQFF. DNA of the CDR3: TGTGCCAGTATGGGAGTCGAGGGAGGGCCCTACAATGAGCAGTTCTTC.

This clonotype was seen ten or more times. The junction and the germline gene differ at one end; a read error may be behind it. For the CDR3, the DNA is TGTGCCAGCGGTGACAGGAGTGAAAACAATGAGCAGTTCTTC. It specifies CASGDRSENNEQFF. The chain recombines TRBV2 with TRBJ2-1, with D possibly TRBD1 on 6 matching bases. This CDR3 has 14 amino acids. Germline CDR1 reads SNHLY; CDR2 reads FYNNEI.

This clonotype showed up many times. The rearrangement links TRBV2 to TRBJ2-7; TRBD1 matches 11 bases. CDR1 SNHLY and CDR2 FYNNEI come from the germline V gene. This CDR3 has 13 amino acids. With 6 bases clipped from V and 6 bases from J, the junction kept 4 bases outside the gene matches. CDR3: CASSPDRGLEQYF. The DNA for the CDR3 is TGTGCCAGCAGCCCGGACAGGGGGCTCGAGCAGTACTTC.

Turning to this clonotype: A read error may be the cause here, since a much bigger clone is one base away. This chain connects TRBV7-9 to TRBJ1-1; D may be TRBD1 (6 bases). This CDR3 spans 17 amino acids. Germline-derived CDR1 and CDR2 are SEHNR and FQNEAQ (reference sequence). Between the trimmed V and J ends, which lost 1 base and 2 bases, there was a span of 17 bases. CDR3 amino acids: CASSLGRPQGINTEAFF. The CDR3 coding sequence is TGTGCCAGCAGCTTAGGAAGGCCACAGGGAATTAACACTGAAGCTTTCTTT.

This clonotype occurred many times. The chain joins TRBV7-2 to TRBJ2-7, with D perhaps matching TRBD1 (6 bases). The CDR3 consists of 14 residues. Germline V lookup: CDR1 SGHTA, CDR2 FQGNSA. V was pared by 5 bases and J by 2 bases, with 13 bases between. The CDR3 DNA reads TGTGCCAGCAGCCACACAGGGAAAGCCTACGAGCAGTACTTC. It yields the protein CASSHTGKAYEQYF.

A word on this clonotype: At one of its ends the junction is not consistent with the germline gene, which may arise from a read error. This rearrangement joins TRBV20-1 to TRBJ2-5; maybe TRBD2 (5 bases). CDR3 length: 16 amino acids. Germline-derived CDR1 and CDR2 are DFQATT and SNEGSKA (reference sequence). Here the CDR3 reads CSARDRVWVSGETQYF. DNA of the CDR3: TGCAGTGCTAGAGATCGAGTTTGGGTTAGTGGGGAGACACAGTACTTC.

This clonotype was found many times. This chain connects TRBV18 to TRBJ1-4; TRBD1 agrees at 7 bases. This CDR3 comprises 17 residues. CDR1 is KGHSH, CDR2 LQKENI, per germline. The J segment lost 5 bases and the V segment lost 3 bases, leaving 12 bases of the junction unmatched. This chain's CDR3 is CASSPLRGTDTNEKLFF. Here the CDR3 DNA reads TGTGCCAGCTCACCGCTAAGAGGGACAGACACCAATGAAAAACTGTTTTTT.

This clonotype was detected a few times. The chain couples TRBV11-2 to TRBJ2-7; D unresolved. Germline CDR1 is SGHAT and CDR2 is FQNNGV. Deletions cut 7 bases from V and 3 bases from J, with 1 base between. The CDR3 has 9 amino acids. The CDR3 is CASNYEQYF. The CDR3, as DNA: TGTGCCAGCAACTACGAGCAGTACTTC.

Ten or more counts support this clonotype. The chain combines TRBV19 with TRBJ2-7; TRBD1 aligns across 11 bases. The junction had 14 bases not matched to a gene; V was cut back by 7 bases and J by 6 bases. The CDR3 length is 16 residues. The V gene's germline CDR1 is LNHDA and CDR2 SQIVND (reference sequence). The CDR3 DNA follows: TGTGCCAGTACGGCGGGTCCCGGGACAGGGGGGTTCGAGCAGTACTTC. It codes for CASTAGPGTGGFEQYF.

The rearrangement joins TRBV24-1 to TRBJ2-3, with a tentative D call TRBD2 (6 bases). This CDR3 is built from 16 residues. Between the trimmed V and J ends, which lost 5 bases and 2 bases, there was a span of 16 bases. Germline loops: CDR1 KGHDR, CDR2 SFDVKD. CDR3 coding DNA: TGTGCCACCAGTGGGACTAACGGGGTGTCCACAGATACGCAGTATTTT. Amino acid sequence: CATSGTNGVSTDTQYF.

The J gene is TRBJ1-2, the V gene TRBV5-4; D gene unclear. V lost 0 bases and J lost 4, with 13 bases in between. Germline V lookup: CDR1 SGHNT, CDR2 YYREEE (reference sequence). CDR3 length equals 15 residues. CDR3 protein: CASSLGRLQTYGYTF. The CDR3 DNA sequence: TGTGCCAGCAGCTTGGGACGATTACAGACCTATGGCTACACCTTC.

The chain has TRBV7-2 and TRBJ2-3; 11 bases map to TRBD2. V lost 5 bases to trimming and J lost 0 bases; unmatched junction nucleotides: 13. The germline CDR1 and CDR2 sequences are SGHTA and FQGNSA. This CDR3 is 19 amino acids long. In nucleotides, the CDR3 is TGTGCCAGCAGCCTCCGGGGTAGCGGGGGGGTGTCTAGCACAGATACGCAGTATTTT. Amino acid sequence: CASSLRGSGGVSSTDTQYF.

Ten or more counts support this clonotype. V is TRBV5-1 and J is TRBJ2-1; 7 bases are a match to TRBD1. CDR1 SGHRS and CDR2 YFSETQ come from the germline V gene. This CDR3 contains 12 residues. J was trimmed by 6 bases and V by 4 bases; bases with no gene match: 1. The CDR3 protein is CASSRTGNEQFF. In DNA, the CDR3 is TGCGCCAGCAGCCGGACAGGCAATGAGCAGTTCTTC.